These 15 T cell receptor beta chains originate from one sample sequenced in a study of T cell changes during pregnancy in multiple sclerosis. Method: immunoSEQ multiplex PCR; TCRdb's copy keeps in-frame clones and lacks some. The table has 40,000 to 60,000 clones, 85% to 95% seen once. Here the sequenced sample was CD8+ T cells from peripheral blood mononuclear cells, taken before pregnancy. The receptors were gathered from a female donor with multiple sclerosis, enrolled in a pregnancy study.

The CDR3: CASSQGWGLHGYTF. The CDR3 DNA follows: TGTGCCAGCAGCCAGGGGTGGGGATTACATGGCTACACCTTC. The rearrangement uses TRBV5-4 and TRBJ1-2; the D gene is possibly TRBD1 (6 bases). The CDR3 length is 14 residues. Trimming cost V 4 bases and J 6 bases, with 16 bases left between them. The germline CDR1 and CDR2 sequences are SGHNT and YYREEE (reference sequence).

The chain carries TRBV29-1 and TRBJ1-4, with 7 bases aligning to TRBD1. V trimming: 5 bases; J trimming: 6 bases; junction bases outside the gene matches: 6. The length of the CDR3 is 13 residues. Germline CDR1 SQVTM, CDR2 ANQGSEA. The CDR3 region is CSVTTGYDEKLFF. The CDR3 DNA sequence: TGCAGCGTTACGACAGGGTACGATGAAAAACTGTTTTTT.

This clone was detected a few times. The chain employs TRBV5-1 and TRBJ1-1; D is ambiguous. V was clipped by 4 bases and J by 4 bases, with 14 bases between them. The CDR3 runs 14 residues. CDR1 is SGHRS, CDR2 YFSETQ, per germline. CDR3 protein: CASSVSSGSTEAFF. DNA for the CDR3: TGCGCCAGCAGCGTGTCTTCCGGGAGCACTGAAGCTTTCTTT.

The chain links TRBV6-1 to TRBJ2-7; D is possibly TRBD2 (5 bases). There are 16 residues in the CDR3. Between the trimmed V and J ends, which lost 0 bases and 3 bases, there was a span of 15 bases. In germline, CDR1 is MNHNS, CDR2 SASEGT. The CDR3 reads CASSEAREEGRYEQYF. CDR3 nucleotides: TGTGCCAGCAGTGAAGCCAGAGAAGAGGGTCGCTACGAGCAGTACTTC.

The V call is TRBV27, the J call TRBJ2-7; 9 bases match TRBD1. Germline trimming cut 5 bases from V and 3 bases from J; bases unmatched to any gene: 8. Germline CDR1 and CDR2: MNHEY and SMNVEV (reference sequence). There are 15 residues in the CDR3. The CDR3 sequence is CASSPLGTGIYEQYF. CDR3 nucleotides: TGTGCCAGCAGTCCGCTCGGGACAGGGATCTACGAGCAGTACTTC.

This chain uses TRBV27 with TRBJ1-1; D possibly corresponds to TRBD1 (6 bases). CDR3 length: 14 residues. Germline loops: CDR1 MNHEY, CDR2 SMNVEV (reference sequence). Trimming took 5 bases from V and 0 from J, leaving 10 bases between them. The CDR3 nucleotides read TGTGCCAGCAGTATACAGGGAATGAACACTGAAGCTTTCTTT. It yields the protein CASSIQGMNTEAFF.

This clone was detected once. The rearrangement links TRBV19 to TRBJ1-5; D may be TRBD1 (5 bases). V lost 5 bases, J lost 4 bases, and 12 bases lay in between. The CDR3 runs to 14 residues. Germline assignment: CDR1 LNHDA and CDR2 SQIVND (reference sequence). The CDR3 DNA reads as TGTGCCAGTAGTGCCTGGGGGGAGAATCAGCCCCAGCATTTT. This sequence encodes CASSAWGENQPQHF. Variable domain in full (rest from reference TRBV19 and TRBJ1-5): DGGITQSPKYLFRKEGQNVTLSCEQNLNHDAMYWYRQDPGQGLRLIYYSQIVNDFQKGDIAEGYSVSREKKESFPLTVTSAQKNPTAFYLCASSAWGENQPQHFGDGTRLSIL.

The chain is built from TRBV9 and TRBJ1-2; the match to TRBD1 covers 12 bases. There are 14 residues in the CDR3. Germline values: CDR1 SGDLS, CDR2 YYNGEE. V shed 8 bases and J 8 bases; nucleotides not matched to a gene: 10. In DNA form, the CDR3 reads TGTGCCAGTTCCAAGGGACAGGGGGCAGGCGGCTACACCTTC. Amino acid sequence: CASSKGQGAGGYTF.

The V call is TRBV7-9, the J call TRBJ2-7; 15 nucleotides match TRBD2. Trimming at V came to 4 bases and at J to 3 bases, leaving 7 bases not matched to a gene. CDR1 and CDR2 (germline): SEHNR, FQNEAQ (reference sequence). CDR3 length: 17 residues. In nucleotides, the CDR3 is TGTGCCAGCAGCTCCGGACTAGCGGGAGGGCCCCTCTACGAGCAGTACTTC. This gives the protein CASSSGLAGGPLYEQYF.

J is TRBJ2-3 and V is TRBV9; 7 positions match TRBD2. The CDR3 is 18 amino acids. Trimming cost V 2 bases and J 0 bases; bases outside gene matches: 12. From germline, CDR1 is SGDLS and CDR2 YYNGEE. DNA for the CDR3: TGTGCCAGCAGCGTGAGGTATAATTCGCGGGAGAGCACAGATACGCAGTATTTT. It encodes CASSVRYNSRESTDTQYF.

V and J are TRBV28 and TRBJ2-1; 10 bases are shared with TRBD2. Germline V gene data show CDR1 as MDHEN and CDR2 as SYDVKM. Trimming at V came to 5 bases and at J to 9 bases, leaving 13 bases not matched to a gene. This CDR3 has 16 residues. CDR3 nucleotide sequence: TGTGCCAGCAGTCACGCAGCGGGAGGGCCTTCGTTTGAGCAGTTCTTC. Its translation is CASSHAAGGPSFEQFF. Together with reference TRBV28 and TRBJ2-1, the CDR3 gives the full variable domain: DVKVTQSSRYLVKRTGEKVFLECVQDMDHENMFWYRQDPGLGLRLIYFSYDVKMKEKGDIPEGYSVSREKKERFSLILESASTNQTSMYLCASSHAAGGPSFEQFFGPGTRLTVL.

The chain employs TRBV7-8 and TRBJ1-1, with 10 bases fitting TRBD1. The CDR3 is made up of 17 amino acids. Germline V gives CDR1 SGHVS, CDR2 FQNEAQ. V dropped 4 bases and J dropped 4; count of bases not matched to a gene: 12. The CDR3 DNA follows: TGTGCCAGCAGCTCCTCGGGTGCGGGACAGGGGCGCACTGAAGCTTTCTTT. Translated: CASSSSGAGQGRTEAFF.

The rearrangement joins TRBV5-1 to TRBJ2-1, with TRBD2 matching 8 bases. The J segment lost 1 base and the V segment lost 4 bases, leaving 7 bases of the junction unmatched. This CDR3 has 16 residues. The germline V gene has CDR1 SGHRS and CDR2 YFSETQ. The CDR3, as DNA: TGCGCCAGCAGCGTGGGGCTAGCGGGTTCCTACAATGAGCAGTTCTTC. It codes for CASSVGLAGSYNEQFF.

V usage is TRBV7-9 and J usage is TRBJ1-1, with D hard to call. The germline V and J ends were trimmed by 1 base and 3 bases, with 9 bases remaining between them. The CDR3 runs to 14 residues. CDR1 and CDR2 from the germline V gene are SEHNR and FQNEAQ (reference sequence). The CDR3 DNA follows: TGTGCCAGCAGCTTAGGGACTCAATACACTGAAGCTTTCTTT. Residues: CASSLGTQYTEAFF.

The CDR3 loop reads CASSYTTGIIDTQYF. The CDR3 region has the DNA TGTGCCAGCAGCTATACGACAGGGATCATAGATACGCAGTATTTT. This chain uses TRBV7-8 with TRBJ2-3; 7 nucleotides align to TRBD1. Germline CDR1 and CDR2: SGHVS and FQNEAQ. Trimming took 4 bases from V and 5 from J; bases not matched to a gene: 9. CDR3 length: 15 residues.